Below are 9 T cell receptor beta chains sequenced from a single sample in a study of cytotoxic CD8 clonotypes in ibrutinib-treated CLL. This table comes from immunoSEQ multiplex PCR, and its TCRdb copy is limited to in-frame clones, with some not included. The sample shows 100,000 to 150,000 clones, 70% to 90% of them seen only once. This specimen was PBMCs, taken after 24 months of ibrutinib treatment. The receptors stem from a human donor with chronic lymphocytic leukemia.

The genes are TRBV6-1 and TRBJ1-1; a possible D gene is TRBD1 (5 bases). The germline CDR1 and CDR2 sequences are MNHNS and SASEGT. Trimming removed 3 bases from V and 0 bases from J, with 8 bases in between. The CDR3 loop spans 14 amino acids. Here the CDR3 DNA reads TGTGCCAGCAGTGACAGGGCCTTGAACACTGAAGCTTTCTTT. Amino acids: CASSDRALNTEAFF.

V is TRBV4-1 and J is TRBJ2-3; 12 bases match TRBD2. CDR3 length: 15 amino acids. With V trimmed by 3 bases and J by 3 bases, 1 base remained unmatched. Per germline, CDR1 MGHRA and CDR2 YSYEKL. The CDR3 DNA follows: TGCGCCAGCAGCCATGGACTAGCGGGGACAGATACGCAGTATTTT. It codes for CASSHGLAGTDTQYF.

The chain joins TRBV4-3 to TRBJ2-7, with D possibly being TRBD2 (8 bases). The CDR3 totals 19 residues. Germline V gene lookup returns CDR1 LGHNA and CDR2 YSLEER. V was trimmed by 4 bases and J by 3 bases, leaving 28 bases between them. The DNA for the CDR3 is TGCGCCAGCAGCCGGATGGGCGGGAGGACAGGAGGTTTGGGCTACGAGCAGTACTTC. Translating it yields CASSRMGGRTGGLGYEQYF.

The chain has TRBV7-2 and TRBJ2-1; D possibly corresponds to TRBD1 (6 bases). The V and J ends lost 2 bases and 7 bases respectively, with 9 bases between them. CDR1 SGHTA and CDR2 FQGNSA come from the germline V gene. The CDR3 length is 13 residues. CDR3 region: CASSLNRDNEQFF. CDR3 DNA: TGTGCCAGCAGCTTAAACAGGGATAATGAGCAGTTCTTC. Full variable domain (outside the CDR3, taken from reference TRBV7-2 and TRBJ2-1): GAGVSQSPSNKVTEKGKDVELRCDPISGHTALYWYRQSLGQGLEFLIYFQGNSAPDKSGLPSDRFSAERTGGSVSTLTIQRTQQEDSAVYLCASSLNRDNEQFFGPGTRLTVL.

This clone was observed once. V gene TRBV4-1 combines with J gene TRBJ1-1; 7 bases agree with TRBD1. The ends lost 1 base at V and 1 base at J; junction bases unmatched: 6. CDR3 length equals 16 residues. The germline gives CDR1 MGHRA, CDR2 YSYEKL. CDR3 in DNA: TGCGCCAGCAGCCAAGGACAGGGCCCGTCGAACACTGAAGCTTTCTTT. This gives the protein CASSQGQGPSNTEAFF.

V and J are TRBV5-8 and TRBJ1-1, with D possibly TRBD1 on 6 matching bases. CDR3 length equals 13 residues. The germline V gene encodes CDR1 SGHTS and CDR2 YDEGEE. The V end lost 2 bases, the J end lost 7 bases, and 12 bases lay between the germline ends. The CDR3 reads CASSFTGISEAFF. CDR3 sequence (DNA): TGTGCCAGCAGCTTTACAGGGATTAGTGAAGCTTTCTTT.

This clone was recorded a few times. The V and J genes are TRBV5-4 and TRBJ2-5; maybe TRBD1 (5 bases). Germline V gives CDR1 SGHNT, CDR2 YYREEE (reference sequence). V lost 3 bases, J lost 5 bases, and 11 bases lay in between. The CDR3 runs 13 residues. DNA of the CDR3: TGTGCCAGCAGCTCGCAGGGTTTGGAGACCCAGTACTTC. Translating it yields CASSSQGLETQYF.

This chain links TRBV7-2 with TRBJ2-1; D is unclear. The CDR3 has 15 amino acids. Per germline, CDR1 SGHTA and CDR2 FQGNSA. Trimming removed 4 bases at V and 0 bases at J, with 10 bases between. The DNA for the CDR3 is TGTGCCAGCAGCTCAAGTGGCGGCTCCTACAATGAGCAGTTCTTC. This sequence encodes CASSSSGGSYNEQFF. Full variable domain (missing parts from reference TRBV7-2 and TRBJ2-1): GAGVSQSPSNKVTEKGKDVELRCDPISGHTALYWYRQSLGQGLEFLIYFQGNSAPDKSGLPSDRFSAERTGGSVSTLTIQRTQQEDSAVYLCASSSSGGSYNEQFFGPGTRLTVL.

The rearrangement joins TRBV7-9 to TRBJ1-3; 7 bases match TRBD1. With V trimmed by 2 bases and J by 10 bases, 8 bases remained unmatched. Germline V gene sequence: CDR1 SEHNR, CDR2 FQNEAQ (reference sequence). This CDR3 is built from 14 residues. The CDR3 nucleotides are TGTGCCAGCAGCTTAACAGGACGACAGGGTACCATATATTTT. This encodes CASSLTGRQGTIYF.